A single sample gave rise to the 18 T cell receptor beta chains below, sequenced in a study of identifying expanded T cells in peripheral blood. TCRdb's copy holds only in-frame clones and misses some; the assay was immunoSEQ multiplex PCR. The table lists about 100,000 clones, around nine tenths of them singletons. Sequencing was carried out using blood. Source of these receptors: a person aged 18 to 69 in good health.

The chain employs TRBV6-1 and TRBJ2-5, with 10 bases matching TRBD2. The germline gives CDR1 MNHNS, CDR2 SASEGT. The CDR3 runs to 17 residues. V lost 0 bases, J lost 6 bases, and 10 bases stayed unmatched. CDR3 residues: CASSEASSGGAWKTQYF. CDR3 DNA: TGTGCCAGCAGTGAAGCAAGCAGCGGGGGGGCCTGGAAGACCCAGTACTTC.

The gene calls are TRBV28 and TRBJ2-7; TRBD2 matches 14 bases. This CDR3 is 15 amino acids long. V dropped 6 bases and J dropped 6; count of bases not matched to a gene: 7. Germline assignment: CDR1 MDHEN and CDR2 SYDVKM. For the CDR3, the DNA is TGTGCCAGCAGGGAGGGACTAGCGGGAGCAAGCGAGCAGTACTTC. This sequence encodes CASREGLAGASEQYF.

The V gene is TRBV29-1, the J gene TRBJ2-6; D could derive from TRBD1 or TRBD2 (5 bases each). CDR3 length equals 15 residues. V was pared by 6 bases and J by 0 bases, with 12 bases between. Germline CDR1 and CDR2: SQVTM and ANQGSEA. CDR3 in DNA: TGCAGCGTCCGGCAGGGAGCCTCTGGGGCCAACGTCCTGACTTTC. This gives the protein CSVRQGASGANVLTF.

The genes are TRBV9 and TRBJ2-7, with 7 bases lining up with TRBD1. Germline V gene lookup returns CDR1 SGDLS and CDR2 YYNGEE. This CDR3 comprises 14 residues. J lost 0 bases, V lost 3 bases, and 3 bases had no gene match. CDR3 coding DNA: TGTGCCAGCAGCGCGGACAGGAACTCCTACGAGCAGTACTTC. Translated, it gives CASSADRNSYEQYF. Drawing the rest from reference TRBV9 and TRBJ2-7, the complete variable domain is DSGVTQTPKHLITATGQRVTLRCSPRSGDLSVYWYQQSLDQGLQFLIQYYNGEERAKGNILERFSAQQFPDLHSELNLSSLELGDSALYFCASSADRNSYEQYFGPGTRLTVT.

The V and J genes are TRBV30 and TRBJ2-7, with D hard to call. The CDR3 loop spans 11 amino acids. The germline CDR1 and CDR2 sequences are GTSNPN and SVGIG (reference sequence). The germline V and J ends were trimmed by 1 base and 3 bases, with 4 bases remaining between them. CDR3 in amino acids: CAWSDGYEQYF. The CDR3 DNA sequence: TGTGCCTGGAGTGACGGCTACGAGCAGTACTTC.

The rearrangement uses TRBV5-6 and TRBJ2-5, with D maybe TRBD2 (5 bases). The germline gives CDR1 SGHDT, CDR2 YYEEEE. V gave up 4 bases and J gave up 4 bases, with 17 bases separating them. CDR3 length: 15 residues. CDR3 sequence reads: CASSPTRPEGETQYF. DNA of the CDR3: TGTGCCAGCAGCCCTACCCGACCCGAGGGAGAGACCCAGTACTTC.

This rearrangement joins TRBV28 to TRBJ2-3, with TRBD2 as a possible D gene (6 bases). In germline, CDR1 is MDHEN, CDR2 SYDVKM. The V and J ends lost 8 bases and 7 bases respectively, with 13 bases between them. This CDR3 has 12 residues. In nucleotides, the CDR3 is TGTGCCAGCTCAATGGCGGGGAATACGCAGTATTTT. Its translation is CASSMAGNTQYF.

This clone turned up a few times. The V and J genes are TRBV19 and TRBJ1-2; maybe TRBD1 (5 bases). The CDR3 totals 11 residues. Germline V gene lookup returns CDR1 LNHDA and CDR2 SQIVND (reference sequence). The V end was cut by 4 bases, the J end by 8 bases, with 8 bases between. CDR3 loop: CASSRGIGYTF. The CDR3 DNA reads as TGTGCCAGTAGTAGGGGGATCGGCTACACCTTC.

This clone came up many times. The chain employs TRBV5-1 and TRBJ2-5; D is unresolved. Trimming pared 1 base from V and 2 bases from J, leaving 3 bases between. The CDR3 consists of 12 residues. Germline CDR1 reads SGHRS; CDR2 reads YFSETQ. This CDR3 reads CASSLNQETQYF. CDR3 coding DNA: TGCGCCAGCAGCTTGAATCAAGAGACCCAGTACTTC. Together with reference TRBV5-1 and TRBJ2-5, the CDR3 gives the full variable domain: KAGVTQTPRYLIKTRGQQVTLSCSPISGHRSVSWYQQTPGQGLQFLFEYFSETQRNKGNFPGRFSGRQFSNSRSEMNVSTLELGDSALYLCASSLNQETQYFGPGTRLLVL.

The V gene is TRBV10-1, the J gene TRBJ1-4; maybe TRBD1 (6 bases). This CDR3 comprises 17 residues. CDR1 and CDR2 (germline): WNHNN, SYGVQD (reference sequence). Trimming cost V 2 bases and J 3 bases, with 16 bases left between them. The CDR3 region is CASSELIRGGPNEKLFF. CDR3 nucleotide sequence: TGCGCCAGCAGTGAGCTAATCCGGGGGGGGCCTAATGAAAAACTGTTTTTT.

The chain links TRBV2 to TRBJ1-6; no reliable D call. Germline V gene lookup returns CDR1 SNHLY and CDR2 FYNNEI. The CDR3 consists of 14 residues. V gave up 4 bases and J gave up 10 bases, with 14 bases separating them. CDR3 coding DNA: TGTGCCAGCAGTGCTTTGAGGGAAGGATCACCCCTCCACTTT. Protein: CASSALREGSPLHF.

The chain is built from TRBV19 and TRBJ2-6, with 7 nucleotides matching TRBD1. This CDR3 spans 15 amino acids. After removal of 8 bases from V and 0 bases from J, the junction contained 4 bases not matched to a gene. CDR1 and CDR2 (germline): LNHDA, SQIVND (reference sequence). CDR3 nucleotide sequence: TGTGCCAGTGCGGACAGGTCCTCTGGGGCCAACGTCCTGACTTTC. Its protein product is CASADRSSGANVLTF.

This clone showed up many times. The chain employs TRBV21-1 and TRBJ2-3; the D call of TRBD2 is as the table states it, not checked on the DNA. TRBV21-1 is assigned pseudogene status. The CDR3 has 16 residues. CDR3: CASSKAFPNAKNTQYF. In DNA form, the CDR3 reads TGTGCCAGCAGCAAAGCTTTTCCCAACGCGAAGAATACGCAGTATTTT.

The chain links TRBV19 to TRBJ2-5; D is undetermined. CDR3 size: 13 residues. CDR1 and CDR2 (germline): LNHDA, SQIVND (reference sequence). V lost 0 bases and J 1 base, leaving 3 bases between the germline ends. CDR3 sequence: CASSIDFQETQYF. DNA of the CDR3: TGTGCCAGTAGTATAGATTTCCAAGAGACCCAGTACTTC.

This rearrangement joins TRBV4-1 to TRBJ2-2; the match to TRBD1 covers 12 bases. Germline loops: CDR1 MGHRA, CDR2 YSYEKL. The V segment lost 4 bases and the J segment 6 bases; nucleotides outside the gene matches: 3. This CDR3 has 15 residues. CDR3 nucleotide sequence: TGCGCCAGCAGCCGGGGACAGGGGGCCTCCGGGGAGCTGTTTTTT. Its translation: CASSRGQGASGELFF.

The chain employs TRBV6-5 and TRBJ1-1; D is unclear. V gave up 5 bases and J gave up 2 bases, with 3 bases separating them. Germline-derived CDR1 and CDR2 are MNHEY and SVGAGI. This CDR3 region has 11 residues. This CDR3 reads CASSPNTEAFF. The DNA of the CDR3 is TGTGCCAGCAGTCCAAACACTGAAGCTTTCTTT.

The chain combines TRBV27 with TRBJ1-1; the D is unclear. CDR1 is MNHEY, CDR2 SMNVEV, per germline (reference sequence). CDR3 length: 13 residues. V gave up 2 bases and J gave up 1 base, with 5 bases separating them. This CDR3 is CASSLTANTEAFF. The CDR3 bases are TGTGCCAGCAGTTTAACTGCGAACACTGAAGCTTTCTTT.

This clone was recorded only once. The V and J genes are TRBV19 and TRBJ2-2; D is unresolved. Germline-derived CDR1 and CDR2 are LNHDA and SQIVND (reference sequence). V lost 3 bases and J lost 6, with 8 bases in between. The CDR3 loop spans 13 amino acids. CDR3 sequence reads: CASSMIEAGELFF. CDR3 sequence (DNA): TGTGCCAGTAGTATGATCGAGGCCGGGGAGCTGTTTTTT.